The next 17 T cell receptor beta chains were all read from a single sample in a study of monozygotic twins with inflammatory bowel disease. TCRdb derives one entry per CDR3 protein from the 5' RACE reads, leaving out DNA. Recorded for this sample: approximately 330,000 distinct CDR3 sequences. Sequencing was done on a sample of blood. These receptors all stem from a human donor with ulcerative colitis or Crohn's disease, or a healthy co-twin of an affected twin (not recorded which).

CDR3 residues: CASSLEGRINEKLFF. The gene calls are TRBV7-2 and TRBJ1-4. CDR3 length equals 15 residues. Germline CDR1 is SGHTA and CDR2 is FQGNSA.

This sequence joins TRBV9 and TRBJ2-3; TCRdb's assignment of TRBD2 cannot be checked, as there is no DNA. The CDR3 loop spans 15 amino acids. Looked up from germline, CDR1 is SGDLS and CDR2 is YYNGEE. This chain's CDR3 is CASSAIAGGTDTQYF.

The chain recombines TRBV6-5 with TRBJ2-5; as DNA is missing, the TRBD1 call by TCRdb cannot be tested. The V gene's germline CDR1 is MNHEY and CDR2 SVGAGI. The CDR3 has 15 residues. CDR3 loop: CASSYSGTGGETQYF.

The chain has TRBV9 and TRBJ2-7; the TRBD2 assignment by TCRdb is unverifiable without DNA. The CDR3 spans 17 residues. Germline V gene lookup returns CDR1 SGDLS and CDR2 YYNGEE. CDR3 protein: CASSVGLAAGGSYEQYF.

The V gene is TRBV11-2, the J gene TRBJ2-3; TCRdb's D gene call, TRBD2, goes unchecked for lack of DNA. The CDR3 has 13 amino acids. Germline CDR1 reads SGHAT; CDR2 reads FQNNGV. The CDR3 here is CASSLESLAGGEF.

The chain carries TRBV27 and TRBJ1-6; the TCRdb call, TRBD1, lacks DNA for checking. The germline CDR1 and CDR2 sequences are MNHEY and SMNVEV (reference sequence). The CDR3 contains 12 residues. The CDR3 reads CASSQGNSPLHF.

The chain couples TRBV7-8 to TRBJ2-5; TCRdb lists TRBD1, though no DNA is available to test this call. This CDR3 region has 14 residues. Germline loops: CDR1 SGHVS, CDR2 FQNEAQ. CDR3 residues: CASSPRQGDETQYF.

This chain uses TRBV5-1 with TRBJ2-7; TCRdb lists TRBD1, though no DNA is available to test this call. The CDR3 runs to 17 residues. Germline V lookup: CDR1 SGHRS, CDR2 YFSETQ. The CDR3: CASSLVPTDRGSNEQYF.

V and J are TRBV14 and TRBJ1-2. Germline assignment: CDR1 SGHDN and CDR2 FVKESK. The CDR3 has 12 residues. The CDR3 region is CASSQGYYGYTF.

The chain couples TRBV12-3 or TRBV12-4 to TRBJ1-5; absent DNA, TCRdb's TRBD1 call cannot be checked. The CDR3 is made up of 13 amino acids. Here the CDR3 reads CASSIGGGQPQHF.

The chain links TRBV28 to TRBJ2-1; absent DNA, TCRdb's TRBD1 call cannot be checked. This CDR3 region has 15 residues. Germline V gene sequence: CDR1 MDHEN, CDR2 SYDVKM. CDR3 protein: CASSFNVPPPNEQFF.

V gene TRBV7-8 combines with J gene TRBJ2-3; checking the TCRdb D call of TRBD2 is not possible without DNA. This CDR3 spans 17 amino acids. The germline gives CDR1 SGHVS, CDR2 FQNEAQ. Here the CDR3 reads CASSFGYGGRATDTQYF.

This chain joins TRBV29-1 and TRBJ1-1; checking the TCRdb D call of TRBD1 is not possible without DNA. Germline V CDR1 and CDR2: SQVTM, ANQGSEA. The CDR3 has 13 residues. CDR3 sequence reads: CSVPTGGVPEAFF.

The V call is TRBV15, the J call TRBJ1-4; TCRdb's assignment of TRBD1 cannot be checked, as there is no DNA. CDR1 and CDR2 from the germline V gene are LNHNV and YYDKDF (reference sequence). The CDR3 spans 19 residues. CDR3 amino acids: CATSRYYSGTDSTNEKLFF.

This rearrangement joins TRBV10-3 to TRBJ2-7; TCRdb's D gene call, TRBD2, goes unchecked for lack of DNA. The length of the CDR3 is 14 residues. The germline gives CDR1 ENHRY, CDR2 SYGVKD. The CDR3 spells CATASGSSYDEQYF.

The V and J genes are TRBV11-2 and TRBJ2-3; TCRdb reports TRBD1, a call that lacks DNA to check it against. The CDR3 is 12 residues long. Germline V CDR1 and CDR2: SGHAT, FQNNGV. The CDR3: CASTRVTDTQYF.

This chain joins TRBV20-1 and TRBJ2-7; with no DNA, the TCRdb D assignment of TRBD2 cannot be verified. Germline V lookup: CDR1 DFQATT, CDR2 SNEGSKA (reference sequence). This CDR3 contains 15 residues. CDR3 sequence reads: CSARPGIAGIYEQYF.